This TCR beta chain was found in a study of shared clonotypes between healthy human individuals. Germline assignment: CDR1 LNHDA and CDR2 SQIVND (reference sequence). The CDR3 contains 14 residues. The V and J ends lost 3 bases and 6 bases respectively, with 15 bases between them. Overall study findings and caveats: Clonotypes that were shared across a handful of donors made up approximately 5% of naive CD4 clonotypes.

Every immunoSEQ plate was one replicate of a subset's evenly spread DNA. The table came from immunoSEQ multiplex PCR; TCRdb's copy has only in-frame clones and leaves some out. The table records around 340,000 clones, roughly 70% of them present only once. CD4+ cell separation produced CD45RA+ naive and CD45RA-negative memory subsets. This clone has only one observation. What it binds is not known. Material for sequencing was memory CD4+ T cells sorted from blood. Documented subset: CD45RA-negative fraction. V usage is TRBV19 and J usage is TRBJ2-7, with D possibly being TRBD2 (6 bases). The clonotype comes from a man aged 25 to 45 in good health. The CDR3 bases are TGTGCCAGTAGTATTCGGGGGATTGGGTCCGAGCAGTACTTC. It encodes CASSIRGIGSEQYF.